A selection of T cell receptor beta chains follows, all from one sample in a study of T cell responses to AZD1222 COVID-19 vaccine. The repertoire was sequenced with immunoSEQ multiplex PCR; TCRdb's copy has only in-frame clones and lacks some. The sample holds over 100,000 clones; over 70% are singletons and the top ten take around 9%. Source: peripheral blood, taken on day 0 of AZD1222 vaccination. The receptors originated from an adult in good health. Each CDR3 is given with its conserved first and last residue. The D gene is left open where the match is weak.

>TRBD1|TRBJ1-1|TRBV19
CASSVTGKANTEAFF
>TRBD1|TRBJ2-2|TRBV7-9
CASSPGQLVTGELFF
>-|TRBJ2-1|TRBV7-6
CASSLEGGGRSNEQFF
>TRBD1|TRBJ1-5|TRBV27
CASSPRQGVVEQPQHF
>-|TRBJ2-2|TRBV7-9
CASSPYTNTGELFF
>TRBD2|TRBJ2-1|TRBV7-2
CASSFQTSGRGGNEQFF
>-|TRBJ2-1|TRBV28
CASSGLQQFF
>-|TRBJ2-2|TRBV11-3
CASSLLIGANTGELFF
>-|TRBJ2-1|TRBV5-1
CASSAATTNEQFF
>-|TRBJ1-5|TRBV20-1
CSARGEEPQHF
>TRBD1|TRBJ1-1|TRBV18
CASSPDRVPEAFF
>-|TRBJ1-1|TRBV29-1
CSVEERLNTEAFF
>-|TRBJ2-7|TRBV9
CASSPQPWAKNYEQYF
>-|TRBJ1-6|TRBV28
CASSSSGHIYNSPLHF
>-|TRBJ2-4|TRBV7-9
CASSSPENLKNIQYF
>TRBD1|TRBJ1-2|TRBV28
CASSEIGTGGLNGYTF
>TRBD1|TRBJ1-5|TRBV6-2/TRBV6-3
CASSPTGISNQPQHF
>TRBD1|TRBJ1-6|TRBV9
CASSGGRQGSSPLHF
>-|TRBJ2-3|TRBV11-2
CASSPDVRTGTDTQYF
>-|TRBJ2-3|TRBV19
CASSLHSTVVEQYF
>-|TRBJ1-6|TRBV5-1
CASSYGRPNSPLHF
>TRBD1|TRBJ2-5|TRBV7-2
CASSLALQGETQYF
>-|TRBJ2-7|TRBV7-9
CASSFRGSGPSYEQYF
>-|TRBJ1-2|TRBV6-6
CASSYPTAYGYTF
>-|TRBJ1-5|TRBV7-6
CASSLGGVSNQPQHF
>TRBD2|TRBJ2-3|TRBV15
CATRTSGRTDTQYF
>TRBD2|TRBJ2-7|TRBV3-1/TRBV3-2
CAPRPWGGVFYEQYF
>-|TRBJ1-2|TRBV6-5
CASSLGINYGYTF
>-|TRBJ1-4|TRBV11-3
CASSNRATNEKLFF
>-|TRBJ2-7|TRBV24-1
CATSDFAGEQYF
>-|TRBJ2-5|TRBV18
CASSPQGLQETQYF
>-|TRBJ2-1|TRBV6-4
CASSFSRQAEQFF
>-|TRBJ1-1|TRBV2
CAGSDDMNTEAFF
>-|TRBJ2-6|TRBV28
CASSLRRSGANVLTF
>-|TRBJ1-2|TRBV5-1
CASSLNTRGDGYTF
>-|TRBJ2-1|TRBV11-3
CASSPLAGSYSEQFF
>-|TRBJ1-2|TRBV12-3/TRBV12-4
CASSFGGSWGYTF
>-|TRBJ1-5|TRBV19
CASSIAMGWGNQPQHF
>-|TRBJ2-3|TRBV7-2
CASSLPWQMEADTQYF
>-|TRBJ1-2|TRBV28
CASSRVGANYGYTF